The present entry profiles one TCR beta chain with its context. The trim removed 4 bases at V and 1 base at J, leaving 2 bases unmatched. This CDR3 contains 14 residues. Germline values: CDR1 LGHNT, CDR2 FRNRAP. The data derive from a study of blood T cell repertoires in COVID-19. Overall study context: The United States, Italy and Spain provided the acute and convalescent COVID-19 samples. PBMCs, B-cell-depleted T cells, or T cells provided the cDNA or gDNA that made up the material.

In the original workflow: Amplification of reference gene primers was used by the study to estimate nucleated cell counts. Method: immunoSEQ multiplex PCR; TCRdb's copy keeps in-frame clones and lacks some. The V and J calls and clone size were taken over from that table, and D and trimming were inferred from the DNA. The sample holds 75,000 to 95,000 clones; over 75% are singletons and the top ten take around 3%. This TCR was sampled from a woman of 80 years or more with acute or convalescent COVID-19. V usage is TRBV12-5 and J usage is TRBJ1-1; 8 nucleotides agree with TRBD1. Material for sequencing was peripheral blood. The CDR3 DNA reads as TGTGCTAGTGGTTGGGGGACAGGGAACACTGAAGCTTTCTTT. This translates into CASGWGTGNTEAFF.